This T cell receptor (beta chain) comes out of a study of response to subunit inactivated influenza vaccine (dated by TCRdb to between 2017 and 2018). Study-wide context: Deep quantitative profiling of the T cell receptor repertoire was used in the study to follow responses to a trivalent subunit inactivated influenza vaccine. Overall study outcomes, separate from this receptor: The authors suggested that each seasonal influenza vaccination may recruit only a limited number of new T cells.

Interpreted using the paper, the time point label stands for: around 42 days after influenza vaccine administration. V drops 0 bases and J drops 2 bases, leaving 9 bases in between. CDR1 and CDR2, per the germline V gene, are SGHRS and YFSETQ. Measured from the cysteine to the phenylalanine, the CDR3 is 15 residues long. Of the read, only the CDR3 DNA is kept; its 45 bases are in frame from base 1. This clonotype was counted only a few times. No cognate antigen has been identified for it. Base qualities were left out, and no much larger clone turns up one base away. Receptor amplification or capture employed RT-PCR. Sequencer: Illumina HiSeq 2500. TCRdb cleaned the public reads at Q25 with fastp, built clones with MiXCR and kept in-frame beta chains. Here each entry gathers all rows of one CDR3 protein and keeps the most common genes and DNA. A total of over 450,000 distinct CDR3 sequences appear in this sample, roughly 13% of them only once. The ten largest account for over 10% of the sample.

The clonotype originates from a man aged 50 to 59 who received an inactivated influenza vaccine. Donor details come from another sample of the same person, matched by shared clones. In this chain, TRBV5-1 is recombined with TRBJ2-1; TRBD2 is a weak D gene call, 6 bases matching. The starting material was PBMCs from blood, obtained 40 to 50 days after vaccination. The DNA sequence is TGCGCCAGCAGCTTGGGCGAGCGGGCCTACAATGAGCAGTTCTTC. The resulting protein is CASSLGERAYNEQFF.